This T cell receptor beta chain comes out of a study of PD-L1 blockade in urothelial cancer (dated by TCRdb to 2016 to 2017). In the study overall: Every patient began therapy in the mid-2010s and was given atezolizumab 1,200 mg intravenously every 3 weeks. About 85% of the 29 patients were identified as males with urothelial cancer of bladder origin, and a prior smoking history was reported by 18 of 29 patients. Patients had an ECOG performance status of 0 or 1 and had received between 0 and 3 prior chemotherapy regimens. Blood samples were analyzed at 3 weeks after treatment start (second dose) and at 6 weeks after treatment start. Blood samples gave a median of around 140,000 T cells and under 85,000 unique TCRs, with a median clonality of roughly 0.081. The study was an exploratory multi-omic analysis of somatic, immune and clinical correlates of response to PD-L1 blockade with atezolizumab in urothelial cancer. TCR sequencing covered pretreatment tumor samples and matched, serially collected peripheral blood taken before and after atezolizumab treatment. Durable clinical benefit was defined as a progression-free survival longer than 6 months, and TCR features were additionally tested against progression-free survival and overall survival. Whole exome sequencing and RNA sequencing of pretreatment tumors were performed alongside TCR sequencing in the same patients. Fewer than ten patients achieved durable clinical benefit and 20 did not. Approximately 29 patients had pretreatment blood TCR-seq, around 24 had at least one posttreatment blood collection, and around 24 had tumor TCR-seq.

What the authors observed across the whole study: Because the sample size was small (n ≈ 28) and many of the analyses were exploratory, the results are meant to be hypothesis-generating. A pretreatment peripheral blood TCR clonality below the median was linked to improved progression-free and overall survival. Among patients with durable benefit, tumor-associated TCR clones showed greater expansion in peripheral blood 3 weeks after treatment started (n of about 21, p = 0.022).

Concerning this clone itself: What this receptor recognizes is not known. No much larger clonotype is one base removed from it; base qualities were not supplied.

CDR1 and CDR2 were assigned from the germline V gene as MDHEN and SYDVKM. V lost 5 bases and J lost 0 bases; the stretch between them is 14 bases long. From cysteine to phenylalanine, the CDR3 is 16 amino acids long. Kept here is only the CDR3 DNA, which spans 48 bases and is read in frame from base 1. Each PCR received spiked-in synthetic TCR analog templates so that absolute template abundance could be estimated from read counts. TCRbeta CDR3 regions were amplified from genomic DNA with bias-controlled V and J gene primers using the immunoSEQ assay. Sequencing of rearranged TCRbeta segments was done at approximately 20X coverage. In the source study's methods: Clustering was used to correct sequencing errors, and CDR3s were annotated against IMGT to assign V, D and J genes. Downstream analyses used only productive TCRbeta rearrangements and left out out-of-frame or stop-codon sequences. Clonality was computed as one minus Shannon entropy normalized by the log of the number of unique productive sequences. Fisher's exact test with Benjamini-Hochberg correction, at a threshold of adjusted p below 0.01, was used to find clones that differed between time points or between blood and tumor. Sourced from immuneACCESS, this table was stored by TCRdb with only in-frame sequences that have V and J called. A share of the clones is absent; for the studies checked, an unresolved V gene accounts for under half, and the remainder has no known explanation. That table gives V, J and clone size, and the DNA gave D and trimming. The sample has approximately 32,000 clones on record, about four fifths of them singletons. The ten largest clones capture 3.5% of the sample.

A total of approximately 27 patients with locally advanced or metastatic urothelial carcinoma, treated at Memorial Sloan Kettering on a trial protocol, made up the cohort. Peripheral blood mononuclear cells were collected pretreatment and during treatment, with between 1 and 8 total time points obtained per patient. The Qiagen DNeasy Blood extraction kit was used to purify genomic DNA from total PBMCs and from tumor samples. PBMCs were collected pretreatment and during treatment, and were isolated and stored as previously described. The TCR sequence derives from a man in his 70s with urothelial cancer. The sample consisted of PBMCs, taken around atezolizumab (anti-PD-L1) treatment. The chain was built from TRBV28 and TRBJ1-3, and TRBD1 may be the D gene, going by 6 matching bases. The CDR3 reads as follows: CASSIQGTLSGNTIYF. Here is the DNA: TGTGCCAGCAGTATTCAGGGGACCCTCTCTGGAAACACCATATATTTT.